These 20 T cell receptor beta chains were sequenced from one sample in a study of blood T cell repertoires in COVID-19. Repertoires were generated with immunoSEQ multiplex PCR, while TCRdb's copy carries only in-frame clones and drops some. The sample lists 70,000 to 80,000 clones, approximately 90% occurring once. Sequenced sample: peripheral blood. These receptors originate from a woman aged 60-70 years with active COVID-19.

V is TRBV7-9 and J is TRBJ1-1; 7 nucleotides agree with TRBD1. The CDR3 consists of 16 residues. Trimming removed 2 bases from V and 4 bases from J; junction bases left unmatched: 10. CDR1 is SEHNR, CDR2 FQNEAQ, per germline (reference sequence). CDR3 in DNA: TGTGCCAGCAGCTTAAGAGGGGGCGGATGGGGCACTGAAGCTTTCTTT. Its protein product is CASSLRGGGWGTEAFF.

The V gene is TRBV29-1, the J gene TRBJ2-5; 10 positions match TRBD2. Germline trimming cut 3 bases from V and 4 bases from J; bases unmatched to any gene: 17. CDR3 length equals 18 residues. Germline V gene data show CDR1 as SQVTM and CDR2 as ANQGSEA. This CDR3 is CSVDSGFSASGSGETQYF. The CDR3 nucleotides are TGCAGCGTTGACTCCGGATTTTCGGCTAGCGGGAGCGGAGAGACCCAGTACTTC. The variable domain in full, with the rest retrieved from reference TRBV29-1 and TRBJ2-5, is SAVISQKPSRDICQRGTSLTIQCQVDSQVTMMFWYRQQPGQSLTLIATANQGSEATYESGFVIDKFPISRPNLTFSTLTVSNMSPEDSSIYLCSVDSGFSASGSGETQYFGPGTRLLVL.

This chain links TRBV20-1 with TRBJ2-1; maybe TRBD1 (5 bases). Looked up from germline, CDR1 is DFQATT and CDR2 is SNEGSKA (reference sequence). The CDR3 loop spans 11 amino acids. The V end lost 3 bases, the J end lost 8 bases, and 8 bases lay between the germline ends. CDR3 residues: CSASSRDEQFF. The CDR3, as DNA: TGCAGTGCTAGCTCCAGGGATGAGCAGTTCTTC.

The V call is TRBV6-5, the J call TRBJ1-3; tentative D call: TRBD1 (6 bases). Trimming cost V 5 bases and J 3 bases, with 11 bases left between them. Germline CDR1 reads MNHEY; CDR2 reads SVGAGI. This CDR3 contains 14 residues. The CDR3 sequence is CASSLWTDGNTIYF. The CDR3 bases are TGTGCCAGCAGTCTATGGACAGATGGAAACACCATATATTTT.

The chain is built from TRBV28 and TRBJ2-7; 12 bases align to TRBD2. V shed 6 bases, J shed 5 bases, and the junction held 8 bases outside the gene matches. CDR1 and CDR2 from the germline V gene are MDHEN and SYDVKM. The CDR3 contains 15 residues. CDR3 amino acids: CASSLAGGGPNEQYF. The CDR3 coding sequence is TGTGCCAGCAGCCTAGCGGGAGGGGGGCCGAACGAGCAGTACTTC.

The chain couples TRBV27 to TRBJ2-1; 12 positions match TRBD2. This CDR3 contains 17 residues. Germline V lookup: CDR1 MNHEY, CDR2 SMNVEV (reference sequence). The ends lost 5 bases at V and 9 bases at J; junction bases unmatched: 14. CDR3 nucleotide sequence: TGTGCCAGCAGTCCCTCGGGACTAGCGGGCGCCTCGGCTGAGCAGTTCTTC. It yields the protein CASSPSGLAGASAEQFF.

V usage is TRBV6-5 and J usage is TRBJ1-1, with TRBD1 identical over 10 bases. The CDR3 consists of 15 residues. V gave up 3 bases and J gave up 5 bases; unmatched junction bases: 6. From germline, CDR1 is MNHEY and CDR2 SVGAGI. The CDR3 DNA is TGTGCCAGCAGTTATTCGACAGGGGGCAGTACTGAAGCTTTCTTT. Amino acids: CASSYSTGGSTEAFF.

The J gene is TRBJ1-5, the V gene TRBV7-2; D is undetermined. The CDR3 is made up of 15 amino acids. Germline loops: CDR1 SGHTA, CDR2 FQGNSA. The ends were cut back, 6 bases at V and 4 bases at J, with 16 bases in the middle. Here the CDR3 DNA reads TGTGCCAGCAGATCCGACGGACTTTCTAATCAGCCCCAGCATTTT. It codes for CASRSDGLSNQPQHF. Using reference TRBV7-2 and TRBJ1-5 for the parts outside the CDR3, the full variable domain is GAGVSQSPSNKVTEKGKDVELRCDPISGHTALYWYRQSLGQGLEFLIYFQGNSAPDKSGLPSDRFSAERTGGSVSTLTIQRTQQEDSAVYLCASRSDGLSNQPQHFGDGTRLSIL.

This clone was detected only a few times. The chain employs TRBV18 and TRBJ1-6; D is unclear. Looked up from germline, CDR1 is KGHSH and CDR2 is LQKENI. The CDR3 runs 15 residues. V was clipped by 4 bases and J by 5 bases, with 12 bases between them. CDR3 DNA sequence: TGTGCCAGCTCACGGGCAGGCTCAAATAATTCACCCCTCCACTTT. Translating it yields CASSRAGSNNSPLHF.

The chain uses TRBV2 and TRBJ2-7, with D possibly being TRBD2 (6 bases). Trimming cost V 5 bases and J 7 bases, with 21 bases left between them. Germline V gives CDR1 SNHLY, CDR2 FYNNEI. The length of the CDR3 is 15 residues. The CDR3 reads CASSKGPLQRGEQYF. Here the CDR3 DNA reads TGTGCCAGCAGTAAGGGCCCTCTTCAACGGGGGGAGCAGTACTTC.

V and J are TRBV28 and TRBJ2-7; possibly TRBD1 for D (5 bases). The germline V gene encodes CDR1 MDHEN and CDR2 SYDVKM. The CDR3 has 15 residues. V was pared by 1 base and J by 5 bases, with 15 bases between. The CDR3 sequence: CASSLLGQGENEQYF. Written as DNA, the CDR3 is TGTGCCAGCAGTTTATTGGGTCAGGGTGAAAACGAGCAGTACTTC.

The CDR3 region is CASSPRGGTDTQYF. DNA of the CDR3: TGTGCCAGTAGCCCGCGGGGGGGCACAGATACGCAGTATTTT. The chain links TRBV19 to TRBJ2-3; 8 bases fit TRBD2. The germline V gene has CDR1 LNHDA and CDR2 SQIVND (reference sequence). This CDR3 is built from 14 residues. J gave up 1 base and V 6 bases, and 3 bases lay outside the gene matches. The full variable domain, completed using reference TRBV19 and TRBJ2-3, is DGGITQSPKYLFRKEGQNVTLSCEQNLNHDAMYWYRQDPGQGLRLIYYSQIVNDFQKGDIAEGYSVSREKKESFPLTVTSAQKNPTAFYLCASSPRGGTDTQYFGPGTRLTVL.

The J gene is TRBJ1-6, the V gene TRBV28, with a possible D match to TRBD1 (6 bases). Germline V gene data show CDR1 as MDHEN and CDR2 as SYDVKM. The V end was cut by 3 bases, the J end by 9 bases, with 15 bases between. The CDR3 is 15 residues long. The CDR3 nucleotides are TGTGCCAGCAGTTTGAAGAGGGGGTCAGGTTCACCCCTCCACTTT. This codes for CASSLKRGSGSPLHF.

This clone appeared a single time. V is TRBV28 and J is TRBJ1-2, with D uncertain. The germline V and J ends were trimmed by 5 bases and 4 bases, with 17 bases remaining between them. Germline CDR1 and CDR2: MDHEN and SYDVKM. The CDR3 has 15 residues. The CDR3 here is CASSLDPRSSYGYTF. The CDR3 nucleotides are TGTGCCAGCAGTCTAGACCCAAGGTCCAGCTATGGCTACACCTTC.

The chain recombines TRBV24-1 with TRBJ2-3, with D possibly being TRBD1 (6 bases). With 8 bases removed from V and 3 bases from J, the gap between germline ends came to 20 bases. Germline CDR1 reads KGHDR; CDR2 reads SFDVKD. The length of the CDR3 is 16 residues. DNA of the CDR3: TGTGCCACCACATCTGGGGGCAGTGGATGGACAGATACGCAGTATTTT. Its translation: CATTSGGSGWTDTQYF.

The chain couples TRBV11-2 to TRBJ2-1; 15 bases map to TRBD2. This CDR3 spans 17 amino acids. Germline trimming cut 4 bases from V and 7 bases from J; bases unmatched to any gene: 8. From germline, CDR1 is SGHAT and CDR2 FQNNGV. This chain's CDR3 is CASSSTSGTSGRNEQFF. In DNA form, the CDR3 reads TGTGCCAGCAGCTCGACATCCGGGACTAGCGGGAGGAATGAGCAGTTCTTC.

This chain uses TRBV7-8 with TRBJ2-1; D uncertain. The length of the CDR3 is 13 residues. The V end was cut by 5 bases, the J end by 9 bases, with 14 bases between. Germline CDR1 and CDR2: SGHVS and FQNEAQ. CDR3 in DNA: TGTGCCAGCAGCCTACCTTCCCAGCGTGAGCAGTTCTTC. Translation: CASSLPSQREQFF.

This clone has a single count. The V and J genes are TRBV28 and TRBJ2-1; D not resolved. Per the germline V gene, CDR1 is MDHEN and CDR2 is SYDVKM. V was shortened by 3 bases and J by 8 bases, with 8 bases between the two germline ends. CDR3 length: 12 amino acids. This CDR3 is CASSFRGYEQFF. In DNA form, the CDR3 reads TGTGCCAGCAGTTTTAGAGGCTATGAGCAGTTCTTC.

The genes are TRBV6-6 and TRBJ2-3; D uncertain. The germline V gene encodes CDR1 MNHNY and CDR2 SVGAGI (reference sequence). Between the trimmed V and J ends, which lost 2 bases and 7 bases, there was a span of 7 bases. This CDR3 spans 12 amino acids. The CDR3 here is CASSYERYTQYF. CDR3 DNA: TGTGCCAGCAGTTACGAGCGTTATACGCAGTATTTT.

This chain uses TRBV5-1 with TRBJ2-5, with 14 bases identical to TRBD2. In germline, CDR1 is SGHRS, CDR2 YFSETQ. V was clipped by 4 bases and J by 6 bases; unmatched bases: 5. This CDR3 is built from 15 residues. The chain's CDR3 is CASSPGTSGRQTQYF. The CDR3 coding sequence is TGCGCCAGCAGCCCCGGGACTAGCGGGAGACAGACCCAGTACTTC.